The 19 T cell receptor beta chains listed next were all sequenced from one sample in a study of control samples from healthy donors and cancer patients. Only in-frame clones appear in the TCRdb table, and some are missing; sequencing was by immunoSEQ multiplex PCR. The sample holds more than 110,000 clones, roughly 89% seen once. Sequenced: blood. The receptors were gathered from a man in his thirties or forties in good health.

The rearrangement uses TRBV5-1 and TRBJ2-7; 10 bases line up with TRBD2. Germline V CDR1 and CDR2: SGHRS, YFSETQ. The CDR3 length is 14 residues. The junction had 3 bases not matched to a gene; V was cut back by 4 bases and J by 2 bases. CDR3 region: CASSRTSGPYEQYF. The CDR3 DNA follows: TGCGCCAGCAGCCGGACTAGCGGTCCCTACGAGCAGTACTTC.

The chain combines TRBV11-3 with TRBJ2-5, with TRBD2 matching over 8 bases. V shed 3 bases, J shed 1 base, and the junction held 4 bases outside the gene matches. From germline, CDR1 is SGHNT and CDR2 YENEEA. CDR3 length: 15 amino acids. CDR3: CASSFRGLAQETQYF. CDR3 DNA: TGTGCCAGCAGCTTCCGTGGACTAGCCCAAGAGACCCAGTACTTC. Full variable domain (outside the CDR3, taken from reference TRBV11-3 and TRBJ2-5): EAGVVQSPRYKIIEKKQPVAFWCNPISGHNTLYWYLQNLGQGPELLIRYENEEAVDDSQLPKDRFSAERLKGVDSTLKIQPAELGDSAVYLCASSFRGLAQETQYFGPGTRLLVL.

CDR3 in DNA: TGCGCCAGCAGCAGAGCAGACAGGACCGGAGAGACCCAGTACTTC. As protein: CASSRADRTGETQYF. V is TRBV5-1 and J is TRBJ2-5, with a tentative D call TRBD1 (6 bases). This CDR3 has 15 residues. Trimming cost V 4 bases and J 4 bases, with 17 bases left between them. CDR1 is SGHRS and CDR2 is YFSETQ in the germline V gene.

V and J are TRBV6-6 and TRBJ2-1, with D possibly TRBD2 on 6 matching bases. V lost 2 bases and J 1 base, leaving 6 bases between the germline ends. The CDR3 covers 14 residues. Germline-derived CDR1 and CDR2 are MNHNY and SVGAGI (reference sequence). The CDR3 here is CASSYGGSYNEQFF. The CDR3 nucleotides are TGTGCCAGCAGTTACGGGGGGTCCTACAATGAGCAGTTCTTC.

The chain links TRBV18 to TRBJ1-2, with D possibly being TRBD1 (5 bases). Germline-derived CDR1 and CDR2 are KGHSH and LQKENI. The CDR3 contains 14 residues. The V end lost 0 bases, the J end lost 3 bases, and 8 bases lay between the germline ends. The CDR3 region is CASSPPSQDYGYTF. Here the CDR3 DNA reads TGTGCCAGCTCACCACCATCACAGGACTATGGCTACACCTTC.

This clone occurred a few times. The chain combines TRBV6-4 with TRBJ1-2; the match to TRBD1 covers 9 bases. Trimming took 5 bases from V and 7 from J; bases not matched to a gene: 8. This CDR3 has 14 residues. Germline CDR1 is MRHNA and CDR2 is SNTAGT. The CDR3 loop reads CASSRDRVSSGYTF. Written as DNA, the CDR3 is TGTGCCAGCAGTAGGGACAGGGTCTCAAGTGGCTACACCTTC.

The genes are TRBV27 and TRBJ2-1; 7 nucleotides line up with TRBD2. CDR1 is MNHEY and CDR2 is SMNVEV in the germline V gene (reference sequence). CDR3 length: 15 amino acids. The V gene end was trimmed by 2 bases and the J gene end by 7 bases; junction bases not matched to a gene: 8. The CDR3 region has the DNA TGTGCCAGCAGTTTAAGGGGAGGGCCGCGTAATGAGCAGTTCTTC. This encodes CASSLRGGPRNEQFF.

V is TRBV30 and J is TRBJ2-3, with 8 bases that match TRBD1. V gave up 4 bases and J gave up 3 bases; unmatched junction bases: 12. CDR3 length: 16 residues. In germline, CDR1 is GTSNPN, CDR2 SVGIG (reference sequence). The CDR3 protein is CAWNPLTRGRTDTQYF. The DNA of the CDR3 is TGTGCCTGGAACCCCTTGACCAGGGGGCGGACAGATACGCAGTATTTT. Full variable domain (outside the CDR3, taken from reference TRBV30 and TRBJ2-3): SQTIHQWPATLVQPVGSPLSLECTVEGTSNPNLYWYRQAAGRGLQLLFYSVGIGQISSEVPQNLSASRPQDRQFILSSKKLLLSDSGFYLCAWNPLTRGRTDTQYFGPGTRLTVL.

V is TRBV7-2 and J is TRBJ2-5; 7 positions match TRBD1. This CDR3 has 15 amino acids. Trimming at V came to 5 bases and at J to 1 base, leaving 7 bases not matched to a gene. Germline loops: CDR1 SGHTA, CDR2 FQGNSA. The DNA of the CDR3 is TGTGCCAGCAGCCTTAAGACAGGGATCCAAGAGACCCAGTACTTC. Translating gives CASSLKTGIQETQYF.

This chain uses TRBV2 with TRBJ2-1, with D hard to call. Trimming left V 2 bases short and J 7 bases short, with 3 bases between. CDR1 is SNHLY and CDR2 is FYNNEI in the germline V gene. This CDR3 has 11 residues. CDR3 amino acids: CASSERNEQFF. The CDR3 DNA reads as TGTGCCAGCAGTGAAAGAAATGAGCAGTTCTTC.

This chain connects TRBV7-2 to TRBJ2-5, with TRBD2 matching 7 bases. This CDR3 has 14 residues. The V segment lost 5 bases and the J segment 2 bases; nucleotides outside the gene matches: 5. Germline V lookup: CDR1 SGHTA, CDR2 FQGNSA. The CDR3 DNA sequence: TGTGCCAGCAGCCTTAGCGGGTTTCAAGAGACCCAGTACTTC. Amino acid sequence: CASSLSGFQETQYF.

The chain links TRBV27 to TRBJ1-1; tentative D call: TRBD1 (5 bases). CDR1 MNHEY and CDR2 SMNVEV come from the germline V gene (reference sequence). CDR3 length: 15 amino acids. V lost 2 bases and J lost 0, with 10 bases in between. The CDR3 loop is CASSLATGMNTEAFF. In DNA form, the CDR3 reads TGTGCCAGCAGTTTAGCCACAGGAATGAACACTGAAGCTTTCTTT.

V usage is TRBV5-4 and J usage is TRBJ2-1; D is ambiguous. The CDR3 spans 11 residues. The V end was cut by 5 bases, the J end by 6 bases, with 6 bases between. Germline V gene data show CDR1 as SGHNT and CDR2 as YYREEE (reference sequence). The CDR3 region is CASRRLNEQFF. DNA for the CDR3: TGTGCCAGCAGGCGCCTCAATGAGCAGTTCTTC.

The DNA for the CDR3 is TGTGCCAGCAGTTATATCTCCGGGGAGCTGTTTTTT. It yields the protein CASSYISGELFF. The chain carries TRBV2 and TRBJ2-2; D remains unclear. The CDR3 length is 12 residues. Trimming shortened V by 5 bases and J by 6 bases, and 7 bases separated the two germline ends. Germline CDR1 is SNHLY and CDR2 is FYNNEI.

This chain connects TRBV19 to TRBJ1-1; D is ambiguous. The CDR3 is 15 residues long. The germline V gene has CDR1 LNHDA and CDR2 SQIVND (reference sequence). Trimming took off 7 bases at V and 0 bases at J, with 15 bases between the two ends. The CDR3 region is CASTREAAMNTEAFF. The CDR3 DNA follows: TGTGCCAGTACGCGGGAGGCAGCAATGAACACTGAAGCTTTCTTT. The entire variable domain, with the rest obtained from reference TRBV19 and TRBJ1-1, is as follows: DGGITQSPKYLFRKEGQNVTLSCEQNLNHDAMYWYRQDPGQGLRLIYYSQIVNDFQKGDIAEGYSVSREKKESFPLTVTSAQKNPTAFYLCASTREAAMNTEAFFGQGTRLTVV.

This chain links TRBV7-3 with TRBJ2-3; D perhaps matches TRBD1 (7 bases). V lost 2 bases, J lost 6 bases, and 15 bases lay in between. This CDR3 region has 15 residues. Germline values: CDR1 SGHTA, CDR2 FQGTGA. The CDR3 loop reads CASSLVAGGSDTQYF. The CDR3 DNA reads as TGTGCCAGCAGCTTAGTAGCAGGGGGGAGTGATACGCAGTATTTT.

This rearrangement joins TRBV6-5 to TRBJ2-3; 8 nucleotides match TRBD2. The CDR3 is 15 amino acids. The V segment lost 4 bases and the J segment 2 bases; nucleotides outside the gene matches: 5. Germline V gene lookup returns CDR1 MNHEY and CDR2 SVGAGI. CDR3 region: CASSFSGTYTDTQYF. The CDR3 DNA reads as TGTGCCAGCAGTTTTAGCGGGACGTACACAGATACGCAGTATTTT.

V is TRBV16 and J is TRBJ1-5; no firm D call. The CDR3 runs to 17 residues. Trimming stripped 0 bases from V and 6 bases from J, with 18 bases between. Per the germline V gene, CDR1 is KGHSY and CDR2 is FQNENV. This chain's CDR3 is CASSQSMVRGEGQPQHF. CDR3 DNA: TGTGCCAGCAGCCAATCAATGGTACGGGGAGAGGGTCAGCCCCAGCATTTT.

The CDR3 DNA reads TGTGCCAGCAGCTCGGCGGGGGGGACAGCCTACGAGCAGTACTTC. Protein sequence: CASSSAGGTAYEQYF. The chain uses TRBV7-2 and TRBJ2-7; TRBD2 matches at 9 bases. Germline-derived CDR1 and CDR2 are SGHTA and FQGNSA. The CDR3 extends over 15 amino acids. With V trimmed by 4 bases and J by 2 bases, 6 bases remained unmatched.